This T cell receptor beta chain was found in a study of blood T cell repertoires in COVID-19. Germline V CDR1 and CDR2: KGHDR, SFDVKD. This CDR3 has 11 amino acids. The germline V and J ends were trimmed by 4 bases and 5 bases, with 5 bases remaining between them. Sequencing used immunoSEQ multiplex PCR; TCRdb keeps in-frame clones, though not all of them. Of around 40,000 clones listed, 87% are singletons. V usage is TRBV24-1 and J usage is TRBJ2-7; D unclear. The sequencing sample was made of peripheral blood. This TCR came from a man between 60 and 75 years old with COVID-19, enrolled during active disease. The CDR3 DNA follows: TGTGCCACCAGTGACACGGACGAGCAGTACTTC. The encoded protein is CATSDTDEQYF.